This entry is about one T cell receptor beta chain. An end of the junction differs from the germline gene, which may be a read error. TCRdb keeps only in-frame clones here, not all; method: immunoSEQ multiplex PCR. The sample yields roughly 14,000 clones, about 84% seen once. This CDR3 comprises 16 residues. Germline V gives CDR1 SNHLY, CDR2 FYNNEI. Sampling times: baseline, cycle 4 day 1, cycle 7 day 1. The entry originates in a study of OX40 agonist ivuxolimab in advanced cancers. On the study more broadly: A partial response was reached by three patients: one with hepatocellular carcinoma and two with cutaneous melanoma.

The sample consisted of CD4+ or CD8+ T cells sorted from blood, taken in a trial of the OX40 agonist ivuxolimab. The chain combines TRBV2 with TRBJ2-2; D is undetermined. This TCR derives from an adult with an advanced solid tumor such as melanoma, head and neck, liver or kidney cancer. The CDR3 DNA sequence: TGTGCCAGCAGAGAGGATCGAGGCGTGAACACTGGGGAGCTGTTTTTT. Translating gives CASREDRGVNTGELFF.